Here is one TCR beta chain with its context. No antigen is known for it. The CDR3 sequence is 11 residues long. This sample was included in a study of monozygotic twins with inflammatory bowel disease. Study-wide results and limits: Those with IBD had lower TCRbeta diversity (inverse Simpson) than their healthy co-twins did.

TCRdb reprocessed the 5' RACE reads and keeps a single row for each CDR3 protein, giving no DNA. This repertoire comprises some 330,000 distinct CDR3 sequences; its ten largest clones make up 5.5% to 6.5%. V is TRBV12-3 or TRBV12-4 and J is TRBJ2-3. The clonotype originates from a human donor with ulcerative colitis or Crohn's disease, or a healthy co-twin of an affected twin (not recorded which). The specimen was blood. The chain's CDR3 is CASSLMATQYF.